The 26 T cell receptor beta chains in this list originate from one sample, sequenced in a study of T cells expressing NK-cell markers. No DNA is given; TCRdb re-called the 5' RACE reads and lists each CDR3 protein once. Found here are a few hundred thousand distinct CDR3 sequences; the top ten clones hold around 4%. The sample consisted of blood T cells: a sorted CD56 or NKG2C T cell subset, CD4+ or CD8+ T cells, or bulk PBMC T cells (not recorded which). The receptors come from a man between 18 and 29 years old in good health.

V and J are TRBV29-1 and TRBJ2-1; the TRBD1 assignment by TCRdb is unverifiable without DNA. CDR3 length: 14 amino acids. Germline V lookup: CDR1 SQVTM, CDR2 ANQGSEA. CDR3 protein: CSAGQGAFGNEQFF.

The J gene is TRBJ2-1, the V gene TRBV20-1; there is no DNA to check the TCRdb D call of TRBD1. Looked up from germline, CDR1 is DFQATT and CDR2 is SNEGSKA (reference sequence). The CDR3 has 13 amino acids. This CDR3 reads CSGGAALYNEQFF.

The chain links TRBV12-3 or TRBV12-4 to TRBJ2-5; TCRdb designates TRBD1, a call that cannot be tested without DNA. The CDR3 is 15 residues long. The CDR3 spells CASKLATGSAETQYF.

The gene calls are TRBV24-1 and TRBJ1-1. The length of the CDR3 is 13 residues. Germline-derived CDR1 and CDR2 are KGHDR and SFDVKD. CDR3 sequence reads: CATHPQRDTEAFF.

The chain joins TRBV12-3 or TRBV12-4 to TRBJ1-5; TCRdb's D call, TRBD1, is unchecked because there is no DNA. This CDR3 is 15 amino acids long. This CDR3 is CASSPSGTGYKPQHF.

CDR3 protein: CASSQDRVSSYEQYF. The V call is TRBV4-2, the J call TRBJ2-7. This CDR3 contains 15 residues. Germline V gene lookup returns CDR1 LGHNA and CDR2 YNFKEQ.

The chain has TRBV5-1 and TRBJ2-5; TCRdb's assignment of TRBD1 cannot be checked, as there is no DNA. Germline CDR1 is SGHRS and CDR2 is YFSETQ. The length of the CDR3 is 15 residues. The CDR3 loop reads CASSGTGGGQETQYF.

The V gene is TRBV20-1, the J gene TRBJ1-5; TCRdb's D call of TRBD1 is untestable without DNA. CDR1 DFQATT and CDR2 SNEGSKA come from the germline V gene (reference sequence). This CDR3 spans 18 amino acids. CDR3 amino acids: CSASIAPAGSAFDQPQHF.

CDR3 region: CAISESPGPAQYF. The rearrangement uses TRBV10-3 and TRBJ2-3; TCRdb picks TRBD2, but there is no DNA to check that call. Germline assignment: CDR1 ENHRY and CDR2 SYGVKD. The CDR3 runs to 13 residues.

The chain combines TRBV25-1 with TRBJ2-7; the TCRdb D gene call, TRBD2, has no DNA to confirm it. Germline CDR1 MGHDK, CDR2 SYGVNS. The CDR3 totals 15 residues. The CDR3 spells CASSESGGGNYEQYF.

V is TRBV12-3 or TRBV12-4 and J is TRBJ2-3; TCRdb's assignment of TRBD2 cannot be checked, as there is no DNA. This CDR3 spans 15 amino acids. CDR3 sequence: CASSLSPRGTDTQYF.

This chain links TRBV10-2 with TRBJ2-3. Germline V gene data show CDR1 as WSHSY and CDR2 as SAAADI. This CDR3 is built from 12 residues. The chain's CDR3 is CASSDFGDTQYF.

This chain uses TRBV12-3 or TRBV12-4 with TRBJ2-5; the TRBD1 assignment by TCRdb is unverifiable without DNA. This CDR3 has 12 amino acids. The CDR3 region is CAIDRGYETQYF.

V usage is TRBV10-3 and J usage is TRBJ2-1; the D gene TCRdb calls, TRBD2, cannot be checked with no DNA. Germline loops: CDR1 ENHRY, CDR2 SYGVKD. The CDR3 spans 16 residues. CDR3 sequence: CAISETSGRSVHEQFF.

The CDR3: CASSLVLAGGPEETQYF. The chain links TRBV5-1 to TRBJ2-5; TCRdb picks TRBD2, but there is no DNA to check that call. The CDR3 covers 17 residues. The germline gives CDR1 SGHRS, CDR2 YFSETQ.

This rearrangement joins TRBV11-2 to TRBJ2-3; TCRdb outputs TRBD1, but without DNA this stays unchecked. The CDR3 consists of 16 residues. Germline-derived CDR1 and CDR2 are SGHAT and FQNNGV. CDR3 sequence: CASSRFGGARVDTQYF.

The genes are TRBV20-1 and TRBJ1-4; absent DNA, TCRdb's TRBD1 call cannot be checked. From germline, CDR1 is DFQATT and CDR2 SNEGSKA (reference sequence). The CDR3 spans 13 residues. The CDR3 loop reads CSARAPGREKLFF.

The chain has TRBV15 and TRBJ2-1. The length of the CDR3 is 13 residues. Germline lookup yields CDR1 LNHNV and CDR2 YYDKDF (reference sequence). This chain's CDR3 is CATSRAVVDEQFF.

The chain uses TRBV6-2 or TRBV6-3 and TRBJ2-7; without DNA, the TCRdb call of TRBD2 cannot be checked. The CDR3 covers 17 residues. In germline, CDR1 is MNHEY, CDR2 SVGEGT. The CDR3 sequence is CASSYDQTGTRSYEQYF.

The chain carries TRBV9 and TRBJ2-1; the TCRdb D gene call, TRBD2, has no DNA to confirm it. This CDR3 contains 14 residues. CDR1 and CDR2 (germline): SGDLS, YYNGEE. CDR3 region: CASSGTPTYNEQFF.

This chain links TRBV15 with TRBJ2-6; TCRdb's assignment of TRBD1 cannot be checked, as there is no DNA. The length of the CDR3 is 20 residues. Germline CDR1 and CDR2: LNHNV and YYDKDF (reference sequence). The CDR3 region is CATSRRGQGEFQAGANVLTF. Supplemented by reference TRBV15 and TRBJ2-6, the full variable domain reads DAMVIQNPRYQVTQFGKPVTLSCSQTLNHNVMYWYQQKSSQAPKLLFHYYDKDFNNEADTPDNFQSRRPNTSFCFLDIRSPGLGDTAMYLCATSRRGQGEFQAGANVLTFGAGSRLTVL.

This rearrangement joins TRBV12-3 or TRBV12-4 to TRBJ2-1; TCRdb calls TRBD2, which cannot be checked without DNA. The CDR3 contains 19 residues. The CDR3 spells CASSNSGRMSTSSYNEQFF.

The rearrangement uses TRBV5-1 and TRBJ2-1; TCRdb indicates TRBD2, and absent DNA this call remains unverified. Germline loops: CDR1 SGHRS, CDR2 YFSETQ. CDR3 length equals 16 residues. The CDR3 here is CASSLIAGREKAEQFF. Full variable domain (remainder filled in from reference TRBV5-1 and TRBJ2-1): KAGVTQTPRYLIKTRGQQVTLSCSPISGHRSVSWYQQTPGQGLQFLFEYFSETQRNKGNFPGRFSGRQFSNSRSEMNVSTLELGDSALYLCASSLIAGREKAEQFFGPGTRLTVL.

V gene TRBV6-6 combines with J gene TRBJ1-1. The CDR3 covers 12 residues. From germline, CDR1 is MNHNY and CDR2 SVGAGI (reference sequence). The CDR3 spells CASWRGAGEAFF.

The chain recombines TRBV2 with TRBJ2-5; TCRdb lists TRBD1, though no DNA is available to test this call. Germline CDR1 SNHLY, CDR2 FYNNEI. The CDR3 totals 14 residues. The CDR3 region is CASNVNLGTETQYF.

J is TRBJ1-6 and V is TRBV4-2. CDR1 and CDR2 (germline): LGHNA, YNFKEQ. The CDR3 is made up of 13 amino acids. The CDR3 here is CASSQGVESPLHF.